Following are 20 T cell receptor beta chains from one sample sequenced in a study of cytomegalovirus exposure and HLA in healthy donors. With 60 Vbeta and 13 Jbeta primers, the PCR was carried out. Assay used: immunoSEQ multiplex PCR; TCRdb lists only in-frame clones, some missing. The sample carries 150,000 to 200,000 clones, roughly 77% recorded once. Sequences were obtained from PBMCs. The receptors shown here come from a woman in her forties or fifties in good health and CMV-seronegative.

The J gene is TRBJ2-2, the V gene TRBV6-1; TRBD1 matches at 9 bases. The CDR3 runs 15 residues. V trimming: 5 bases; J trimming: 5 bases; junction bases outside the gene matches: 6. Per the germline V gene, CDR1 is MNHNS and CDR2 is SASEGT. CDR3 DNA: TGTGCCAGCAGTCGTCCCGGGACAGGGACCGGGGAGCTGTTTTTT. Protein product: CASSRPGTGTGELFF.

The chain combines TRBV11-1 with TRBJ2-7, with TRBD2 matching over 11 bases. CDR3 length equals 14 residues. V dropped 2 bases and J dropped 7; count of bases not matched to a gene: 4. Germline loops: CDR1 SGHAT, CDR2 FQDESV (reference sequence). CDR3 nucleotide sequence: TGTGCCAGCAGCTTACCGCGACTAGCGGGGGAGCAGTACTTC. The encoded protein is CASSLPRLAGEQYF.

V gene TRBV15 combines with J gene TRBJ2-7, with 10 bases fitting TRBD2. The J segment lost 4 bases and the V segment lost 1 base, leaving 10 bases of the junction unmatched. The V gene's germline CDR1 is LNHNV and CDR2 YYDKDF (reference sequence). This CDR3 is 17 amino acids long. CDR3 loop: CATSRALAGALNYEQYF. DNA for the CDR3: TGTGCCACCAGCAGAGCTCTAGCGGGAGCCCTTAATTACGAGCAGTACTTC.

The chain joins TRBV5-1 to TRBJ2-2, with 8 bases that match TRBD1. Looked up from germline, CDR1 is SGHRS and CDR2 is YFSETQ. Trimming cost V 0 bases and J 6 bases; bases outside gene matches: 4. The CDR3 runs to 15 residues. CDR3 residues: CASSLDRGEAGELFF. The DNA of the CDR3 is TGCGCCAGCAGCTTGGACAGGGGGGAAGCCGGGGAGCTGTTTTTT.

The chain combines TRBV7-2 with TRBJ2-3, with a weak D call TRBD2 (6 bases). This CDR3 is 17 amino acids long. CDR1 SGHTA and CDR2 FQGNSA come from the germline V gene. The V gene lost 2 bases and the J gene lost 2 bases, with 17 bases spanning the gap. In nucleotides, the CDR3 is TGTGCCAGCAGCTTATCGATGGGCGGGGTCGTCACAGATACGCAGTATTTT. Residues: CASSLSMGGVVTDTQYF. Complete variable domain (other parts from reference TRBV7-2 and TRBJ2-3): GAGVSQSPSNKVTEKGKDVELRCDPISGHTALYWYRQSLGQGLEFLIYFQGNSAPDKSGLPSDRFSAERTGGSVSTLTIQRTQQEDSAVYLCASSLSMGGVVTDTQYFGPGTRLTVL.

The chain joins TRBV27 to TRBJ2-1; D possibly corresponds to TRBD2 (6 bases). Germline V gene sequence: CDR1 MNHEY, CDR2 SMNVEV (reference sequence). Trimming shortened V by 4 bases and J by 6 bases, and 13 bases separated the two germline ends. This CDR3 is 14 amino acids long. In DNA form, the CDR3 reads TGTGCCAGCAGTTATAGTCTAGCGTTCAATGAGCAGTTCTTC. It encodes CASSYSLAFNEQFF.

The CDR3 coding sequence is TGTGCCAGCAGTCTCCGACGGGTCAATTCACCCCTCCACTTT. It yields the protein CASSLRRVNSPLHF. The chain carries TRBV28 and TRBJ1-6; D remains unclear. The CDR3 has 14 residues. Germline-derived CDR1 and CDR2 are MDHEN and SYDVKM. The V end lost 5 bases, the J end lost 7 bases, and 12 bases lay between the germline ends.

This sequence joins TRBV7-2 and TRBJ2-7; tentative D call: TRBD1 (5 bases). Deletions cut 5 bases from V and 3 bases from J, with 14 bases between. This CDR3 comprises 14 residues. Germline CDR1 SGHTA, CDR2 FQGNSA. As DNA, the CDR3 is TGTGCCAGCAGCCTTGGGGTAGGGGTCTACGAGCAGTACTTC. Protein sequence: CASSLGVGVYEQYF.

The rearrangement joins TRBV4-3 to TRBJ2-7; maybe TRBD2 (5 bases). V shed 1 base and J shed 4 bases, with 14 bases lying between them. The CDR3 is 15 amino acids. Germline CDR1 reads LGHNA; CDR2 reads YSLEER. The CDR3 sequence is CASSQAREGWYEQYF. CDR3 bases: TGCGCCAGCAGCCAAGCCAGAGAGGGTTGGTACGAGCAGTACTTC.

The chain carries TRBV5-4 and TRBJ2-7; possible D gene TRBD1, 6 bases. Germline V gene data show CDR1 as SGHNT and CDR2 as YYREEE (reference sequence). The CDR3 extends over 15 amino acids. Trimming cost V 2 bases and J 1 base, with 13 bases left between them. CDR3 nucleotides: TGTGCCAGCAGCTTCATGCCAGGGGTGTCCTACGAGCAGTACTTC. As protein: CASSFMPGVSYEQYF.

This clone was picked up one time. The CDR3 loop is CASSPSFETEAFF. The CDR3 DNA reads as TGTGCCAGCAGCCCTTCATTCGAGACTGAAGCTTTCTTT. The chain carries TRBV11-2 and TRBJ1-1; D ambiguous. V lost 5 bases, J lost 5 bases, and 12 bases lay in between. Germline lookup yields CDR1 SGHAT and CDR2 FQNNGV. There are 13 residues in the CDR3.

The chain links TRBV4-1 to TRBJ1-4; TRBD1 aligns across 8 bases. After removal of 0 bases from V and 5 bases from J, the junction contained 5 bases not matched to a gene. CDR1 is MGHRA and CDR2 is YSYEKL in the germline V gene. CDR3 length: 16 amino acids. In nucleotides, the CDR3 is TGCGCCAGCAGCCAAGATGGGACAGGAAACAATGAAAAACTGTTTTTT. This codes for CASSQDGTGNNEKLFF.

This rearrangement joins TRBV5-4 to TRBJ2-3; maybe TRBD2 (6 bases). From germline, CDR1 is SGHNT and CDR2 YYREEE (reference sequence). The CDR3 has 15 amino acids. Trimming removed 7 bases from V and 7 bases from J, with 22 bases in between. The CDR3 DNA reads TGTGCCAGCTCGTCCGGCGGGATCAACTCTAATACGCAGTATTTT. Protein: CASSSGGINSNTQYF.

The V call is TRBV7-9, the J call TRBJ2-7, with TRBD1 matching over 8 bases. Germline assignment: CDR1 SEHNR and CDR2 FQNEAQ (reference sequence). The CDR3 covers 15 residues. With 6 bases clipped from V and 5 bases from J, the junction kept 12 bases outside the gene matches. CDR3 sequence reads: CASSPQGAGAHEQYF. In DNA form, the CDR3 reads TGTGCCAGCAGTCCTCAGGGGGCAGGGGCCCACGAGCAGTACTTC.

This chain uses TRBV5-6 with TRBJ1-6; a weak D match, TRBD1 (5 bases). This CDR3 spans 14 amino acids. V gave up 4 bases and J gave up 6 bases, with 11 bases separating them. The germline gives CDR1 SGHDT, CDR2 YYEEEE. CDR3 sequence reads: CASSTGLRNSPLHF. The CDR3 DNA reads as TGTGCCAGCAGCACGGGACTGCGTAATTCACCCCTCCACTTT.

This clone has a handful of counts. The chain is built from TRBV27 and TRBJ2-1; D might be TRBD2 (7 bases). The V end was cut by 1 base, the J end by 6 bases, with 13 bases between. The CDR3 is made up of 15 amino acids. Germline-derived CDR1 and CDR2 are MNHEY and SMNVEV (reference sequence). Written as DNA, the CDR3 is TGTGCCAGCAGTTTATTGGGGGGGGCTGGCAATGAGCAGTTCTTC. Translated, it gives CASSLLGGAGNEQFF.

The J gene is TRBJ2-6, the V gene TRBV5-1; D perhaps matches TRBD2 (6 bases). The CDR3 runs 18 residues. Deletions cut 0 bases from V and 0 bases from J, with 13 bases between. Looked up from germline, CDR1 is SGHRS and CDR2 is YFSETQ. The CDR3 region is CASSLVPGASSGANVLTF. In DNA form, the CDR3 reads TGCGCCAGCAGCTTGGTCCCGGGAGCGAGCTCTGGGGCCAACGTCCTGACTTTC.

The chain links TRBV5-4 to TRBJ1-3; D unresolved. CDR3 length equals 13 residues. Germline CDR1 and CDR2: SGHNT and YYREEE (reference sequence). V lost 4 bases and J 0 bases, leaving 5 bases between the germline ends. The CDR3, as DNA: TGTGCCAGCAGCCCGAGCTCTGGAAACACCATATATTTT. This codes for CASSPSSGNTIYF.

This clone appeared once. V usage is TRBV5-5 and J usage is TRBJ2-1; 12 bases match TRBD2. The CDR3 sequence is 16 residues long. CDR1 SGHKS and CDR2 YYEKEE come from the germline V gene (reference sequence). Trimming at V came to 4 bases and at J to 4 bases, leaving 6 bases not matched to a gene. CDR3: CASSALTSGGYNEQFF. CDR3 in DNA: TGTGCCAGCAGCGCCCTCACTAGCGGGGGGTACAATGAGCAGTTCTTC. The full variable domain, in which reference TRBV5-5 and TRBJ2-1 provide the parts outside the CDR3, is DAGVTQSPTHLIKTRGQQVTLRCSPISGHKSVSWYQQVLGQGPQFIFQYYEKEERGRGNFPDRFSARQFPNYSSELNVNALLLGDSALYLCASSALTSGGYNEQFFGPGTRLTVL.

V gene TRBV5-1 combines with J gene TRBJ1-1; TRBD1 is a possible D gene (6 bases). CDR1 is SGHRS, CDR2 YFSETQ, per germline. The CDR3 sequence is 13 residues long. Trimming cost V 6 bases and J 1 base, with 10 bases left between them. CDR3 residues: CASTLTGNTEAFF. Written as DNA, the CDR3 is TGCGCCAGCACCCTGACAGGGAACACTGAAGCTTTCTTT. Looking up the rest from reference TRBV5-1 and TRBJ1-1 gives the full variable domain: KAGVTQTPRYLIKTRGQQVTLSCSPISGHRSVSWYQQTPGQGLQFLFEYFSETQRNKGNFPGRFSGRQFSNSRSEMNVSTLELGDSALYLCASTLTGNTEAFFGQGTRLTVV.